The rows below give T cell receptor beta chains drawn from one sample of a study of blood T cell repertoires in COVID-19. Assay used: immunoSEQ multiplex PCR; TCRdb lists only in-frame clones, some missing. The table lists some 200,000 clones, about 89% of them singletons. The specimen was peripheral blood. Receptors originate from a woman in her forties with acute or convalescent COVID-19. The CDR3 runs from the conserved cysteine through the conserved F or W. The D gene is left open where the match is weak. Only some rows state a clone size, as once, few, many or a class for expanded clones.

V	D	J	size	CDR3	DNA
TRBV6-5	TRBD1	TRBJ1-1	-	CASSPTGTGGLEAFF	TGTGCCAGCAGTCCAACAGGGACAGGGGGCCTTGAAGCTTTCTTT
TRBV6-1	-	TRBJ2-1	-	CASSDRGSYNEQFF	TGTGCCAGCAGTGACAGGGGCTCCTACAATGAGCAGTTCTTC
TRBV7-8	TRBD2	TRBJ2-3	-	CASSFAGGDRDTQYF	TGTGCCAGCAGCTTTGCGGGGGGTGATAGAGATACGCAGTATTTT
TRBV27	-	TRBJ2-1	-	CASSPSGSLLQFF	TGTGCCAGCAGTCCATCCGGGAGCCTCTTGCAGTTCTTC
TRBV5-4	TRBD2	TRBJ2-5	-	CASSLQRGGLETQYF	TGTGCCAGCAGCTTGCAGCGGGGGGGCCTGGAGACCCAGTACTTC
TRBV27	-	TRBJ1-2	-	CASSRTEGAGYGYTF	TGTGCCAGCAGCCGGACCGAGGGAGCTGGGTATGGCTACACCTTC
TRBV7-8	-	TRBJ1-5	-	CASSLAISTGLEPQHF	TGTGCCAGCAGCTTAGCTATCTCTACAGGGTTGGAGCCCCAGCATTTT
TRBV25-1	TRBD1	TRBJ1-2	-	CASSPRDRPDLVYGYTF	TGTGCCAGCTCACCCCGGGACAGACCAGACCTCGTATATGGCTACACCTTC
TRBV9	-	TRBJ1-2	-	CASSVRFSAHGGGYTF	TGTGCCAGCAGCGTAAGGTTTTCGGCTCATGGGGGCGGCTACACCTTC
TRBV3-1/TRBV3-2	TRBD1	TRBJ1-6	-	CASSQGRQGTNSPLHF	TGTGCCAGCAGCCAAGGACGACAGGGGACCAATTCACCCCTCCACTTT
TRBV6-5	TRBD1	TRBJ1-2	-	CASSPGQEGHYGYTF	TGTGCCAGCAGTCCAGGACAGGAGGGTCACTATGGCTACACCTTC
TRBV6-5	-	TRBJ1-4	-	CASSLTGRSNEKLFF	TGTGCCAGCAGTCTAACAGGACGATCTAATGAAAAACTGTTTTTT
TRBV6-1	-	TRBJ1-2	-	CASRHTTIYGYTF	TGTGCCAGCAGACACACCACCATCTATGGCTACACCTTC
TRBV5-1	-	TRBJ2-2	-	CASSLDPSSNTGELFF	TGCGCCAGCAGCTTGGACCCTAGTTCGAACACCGGGGAGCTGTTTTTT
TRBV28	-	TRBJ1-2	-	CASRGVTGPYGYTF	TGTGCCAGCAGGGGAGTGACCGGGCCCTATGGCTACACCTTC
TRBV27	TRBD1	TRBJ2-3	-	CASSRLTGGASDTQYF	TGTGCCAGCAGTCGCCTCACAGGGGGCGCATCAGATACGCAGTATTTT
TRBV6-6	-	TRBJ1-5	-	CASTYGQPYSNQPQHF	TGTGCCAGCACTTACGGACAGCCATATAGCAATCAGCCCCAGCATTTT
TRBV7-9	TRBD1	TRBJ1-2	-	CASSPQGSNYGYTF	TGTGCCAGCAGCCCACAGGGGAGCAACTATGGCTACACCTTC
TRBV5-1	-	TRBJ1-2	many	CASSLPETANYGYTF	TGCGCCAGCAGCTTGCCCGAGACAGCTAACTATGGCTACACCTTC
TRBV4-1	-	TRBJ1-5	-	CASSPGGQYSNQPQHF	TGCGCCAGCAGCCCCGGGGGGCAGTATAGCAATCAGCCCCAGCATTTT
TRBV6-6	-	TRBJ1-6	-	CASGVRDGSPLHF	TGTGCCAGCGGTGTCCGGGATGGTTCACCCCTCCACTTT
TRBV5-1	TRBD1	TRBJ1-1	-	CASSLGTGPEAFF	TGCGCCAGCAGCTTGGGGACAGGGCCTGAAGCTTTCTTT
TRBV5-3	-	TRBJ2-1	-	CARGDRYSYNEQFF	TGTGCCAGGGGTGACAGGTACTCCTACAATGAGCAGTTCTTC
TRBV9	-	TRBJ1-4	few	CASSVATAPNEKLFF	TGTGCCAGCAGCGTAGCTACAGCCCCTAATGAAAAACTGTTTTTT
TRBV6-2/TRBV6-3	TRBD1	TRBJ1-2	once	CASSNRDSPIVYGYTF	TGTGCCAGCAGCAACCGGGACAGCCCTATTGTGTATGGCTACACCTTC
TRBV9	TRBD1	TRBJ1-1	-	CASSQTGTGTEAFF	TGTGCCAGCAGCCAGACAGGGACGGGCACTGAAGCTTTCTTT
TRBV9	-	TRBJ1-1	once	CASSPGQNTEAFF	TGTGCCAGCAGCCCAGGACAGAACACTGAAGCTTTCTTT